The TCR beta chain described here comes from a study of T-cell memory formation after mild COVID-19. Only a few counts were recorded for this clonotype. Its antigen is undetermined. This CDR3 is 15 amino acids long. CDR1 and CDR2 (germline): SGHRS, YFSETQ. V gave up 7 bases and J gave up 0 bases; unmatched junction bases: 10. Regarding the study as a whole: Second-wave clones that peaked on day 37 lacked confirmed SARS-CoV-2 specificity.

Using constant-segment primers, 5'RACE produced TCR alpha and TCR beta cDNA libraries carrying sample barcodes and UMIs. TCRdb itself ran the 5' RACE reads through MiXCR, one entry per CDR3 protein. The data contain 550,000 to 650,000 distinct CDR3 sequences, around 16% of them singletons. This chain connects TRBV5-1 to TRBJ2-7; 7 bases align to TRBD2. Material for sequencing was PBMCs or a T cell subset sorted from them (not recorded which). This TCR was recovered from an adult woman who had mild COVID-19 (a few samples of this study predate the infection). Cell type and time point are not known. CDR3 bases: TGCGCCAGCGGAGAAGCGGGGCTTGGCTCCTACGAGCAGTACTTC. Translation: CASGEAGLGSYEQYF.